The source of this T cell receptor beta chain is a study of shared clonotypes between healthy human individuals. CDR1 is SGHKS and CDR2 is YYEKEE in the germline V gene (reference sequence). This CDR3 region has 17 residues. With 4 bases clipped from V and 1 base from J, the junction kept 13 bases outside the gene matches. TCRdb's table, derived via immunoSEQ multiplex PCR, lists solely in-frame clones and lacks some. The sample lists about 690,000 clones; about 92% were seen once. The receptor comes from a man younger than 30 in good health. Some clones in this sample may be carry-over from other donors' samples. Sequenced input: memory CD8+ T cells from PBMCs. Subset indicated: CD45RO+ cells pooled with CCR7-negative TemRA cells. The genes are TRBV5-5 and TRBJ2-7, with 8 bases that match TRBD1. CDR3 residues: CASSPSIRWTGSYEQYF. CDR3 DNA sequence: TGTGCCAGCAGCCCGAGCATACGATGGACAGGGTCCTACGAGCAGTACTTC.